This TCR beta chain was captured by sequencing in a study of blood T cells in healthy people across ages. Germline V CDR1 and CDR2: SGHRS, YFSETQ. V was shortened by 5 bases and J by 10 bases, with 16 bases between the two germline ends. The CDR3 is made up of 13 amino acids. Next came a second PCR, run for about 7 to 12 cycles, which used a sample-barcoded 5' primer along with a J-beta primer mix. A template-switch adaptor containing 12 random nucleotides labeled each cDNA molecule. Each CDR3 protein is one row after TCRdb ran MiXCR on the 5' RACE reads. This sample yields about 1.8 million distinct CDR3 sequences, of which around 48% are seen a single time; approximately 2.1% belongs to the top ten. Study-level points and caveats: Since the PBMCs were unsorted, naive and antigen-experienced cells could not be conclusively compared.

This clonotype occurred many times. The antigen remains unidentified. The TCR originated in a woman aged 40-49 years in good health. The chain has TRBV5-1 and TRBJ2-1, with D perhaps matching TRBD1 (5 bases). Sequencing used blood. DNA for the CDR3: TGCGCCAGCAGGATCGACAGCGCCCACGAGCAGTTCTTC. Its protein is CASRIDSAHEQFF.